Shown below are 6 T cell receptor beta chains from a single sample sequenced in a study of shared clonotypes between healthy human individuals (dated by TCRdb to about 2020). The method was the immunoSEQ multiplex PCR assay. TCRdb limited this immuneACCESS table to in-frame rearrangements with V and J called. A share of clones is missing; checked studies link under half to unresolved V genes, and the rest is unexplained. This sample holds around 500,000 clones; approximately 80% were observed only once. The ten most abundant clones make up over 10% of the sample. The sample was PBMCs. The receptor source for this set is a woman in her thirties or forties in good health. Some clones in this sample may be carry-over from other donors' samples.

The chain couples TRBV5-1 to TRBJ2-1; 13 nucleotides align to TRBD2. The CDR3 runs to 16 residues. The trim removed 5 bases at V and 4 bases at J, leaving 6 bases unmatched. Germline loops: CDR1 SGHRS, CDR2 YFSETQ. The CDR3 here is CASSYGLAGVYNEQFF. CDR3 DNA sequence: TGCGCCAGCAGTTATGGACTAGCGGGAGTTTACAATGAGCAGTTCTTC.

In this sample, this clone turned up once. This chain joins TRBV9 and TRBJ2-3; TRBD2 is a possible D gene (5 bases). The CDR3 has 15 amino acids. Looked up from germline, CDR1 is SGDLS and CDR2 is YYNGEE. The V end was cut by 3 bases, the J end by 4 bases, with 15 bases between. The DNA for the CDR3 is TGTGCCAGCAGCGCCGGTAATAGCGATGCAGATACGCAGTATTTT. Its protein product is CASSAGNSDADTQYF.

The rearrangement links TRBV5-1 to TRBJ2-2, with 7 bases fitting TRBD1. V trimming: 0 bases; J trimming: 4 bases; junction bases outside the gene matches: 6. CDR1 and CDR2 from the germline V gene are SGHRS and YFSETQ. The CDR3 has 16 residues. CDR3: CASSLAETGPTGELFF. The CDR3 DNA follows: TGCGCCAGCAGCTTGGCAGAGACAGGGCCCACCGGGGAGCTGTTTTTT. Full variable domain (remainder filled in from reference TRBV5-1 and TRBJ2-2): KAGVTQTPRYLIKTRGQQVTLSCSPISGHRSVSWYQQTPGQGLQFLFEYFSETQRNKGNFPGRFSGRQFSNSRSEMNVSTLELGDSALYLCASSLAETGPTGELFFGEGSRLTVL.

This chain uses TRBV11-1 with TRBJ2-5; TRBD2 aligns across 10 bases. Germline values: CDR1 SGHAT, CDR2 FQDESV (reference sequence). There are 17 residues in the CDR3. The ends lost 5 bases at V and 1 base at J; junction bases unmatched: 10. CDR3 DNA: TGTGCCAGCAGCCCCACCGGACTAGCGGTATCCCAAGAGACCCAGTACTTC. This encodes CASSPTGLAVSQETQYF.

This clone occurred once. The chain recombines TRBV19 with TRBJ2-1; TRBD2 matches 8 bases. Trimming took 5 bases from V and 8 from J; bases not matched to a gene: 8. Germline V gene data show CDR1 as LNHDA and CDR2 as SQIVND (reference sequence). This CDR3 is built from 14 residues. The CDR3 coding sequence is TGTGCCAGTAGTGTGACTAGCGCAGTGGATGAGCAGTTCTTC. Translating gives CASSVTSAVDEQFF.

On this clone itself: The germline gene is not matched at one end of the junction; a read error may be the cause. This chain uses TRBV27 with TRBJ2-2, with a possible D match to TRBD2 (6 bases). Germline V gives CDR1 MNHEY, CDR2 SMNVEV (reference sequence). The length of the CDR3 is 11 residues. CDR3 bases: TGTGCCAGCAGTTATGGCGGGGAGCTGCTTTTT. Translating it yields CASSYGGELLF.